The clone carrying this TCR beta chain came up many times. The antigen is unknown. One entry per CDR3 protein results from TCRdb running MiXCR on the 5' RACE reads. The table lists tens of thousands of distinct CDR3 sequences, around 4.7% of them singletons. This specimen comes from a study of neurological immune-mediated disorders. Study observations and caveats: When the repertoires were sorted by phylogenetic grouping, those of 18 of 34 multiple sclerosis patients ended up in one related-CDR3 cluster, a possible signature. Private repertoires in all groups were suggested, as expanded clones shared no CDR3 amino acid sequences across subjects.

The germline CDR1 and CDR2 sequences are SGHAT and FQNNGV. The CDR3 sequence is 14 residues long. V was pared by 3 bases and J by 0 bases, with 8 bases between. The material sequenced was PBMCs. This clonotype was obtained from a woman aged 50 to 65 with multiple sclerosis. This sequence joins TRBV11-2 and TRBJ1-1; D remains ambiguous. CDR3 sequence reads: CASSFRQLNTEAFF. The CDR3 nucleotides read TGTGCCAGCAGCTTCAGACAACTGAACACTGAAGCTTTCTTT. Based on the CDR3 plus reference TRBV11-2 and TRBJ1-1, the full variable domain is EAGVAQSPRYKIIEKRQSVAFWCNPISGHATLYWYQQILGQGPKLLIQFQNNGVVDDSQLPKDRFSAERLKGVDSTLKIQPAKLEDSAVYLCASSFRQLNTEAFFGQGTRLTVV.